Given below is one T cell receptor beta chain in context. These data belong to a study of CD8+ T cells in alopecia areata. About the study: The tofacitinib course ran for 6 to 18 months and was followed by 6 months off drug.

In germline, CDR1 is SGHTA, CDR2 FQGNSA. This CDR3 has 15 amino acids. V lost 5 bases and J lost 6; bases outside the gene matches: 7. Specified treatment: oral pan-JAK inhibitor, 5-10 mg twice daily. RNA, once extracted, was reverse transcribed into cDNA for use as the sequencing template. Sequencing was performed with immunoSEQ multiplex PCR; in TCRdb, only in-frame clones are kept and a portion is missing. This table holds 100,000 to 120,000 clones, 56% found once. The sample consisted of CD4+ T cells sorted from blood, taken at week 24, from a patient treated with tofacitinib. This chain uses TRBV7-2 with TRBJ1-5, with TRBD1 matching over 10 bases. The clonotype comes from a human donor with alopecia areata. The CDR3 spells CASSKTGTGAQPQHF. The CDR3, as DNA: TGTGCCAGCAGCAAAACCGGGACAGGGGCTCAGCCCCAGCATTTT.